This TCR beta chain was sequenced during a study of blood T cell repertoires in COVID-19. Study in general: T cells, B-cell-depleted T cells, or PBMCs provided the cDNA or gDNA that served as material.

Assay: immunoSEQ multiplex PCR; the TCRdb copy retains only in-frame clones and omits some. The data show approximately 230,000 clones, around four fifths seen once. The CDR3 runs to 15 residues. The sequenced sample was PBMCs or T cells enriched from blood (not recorded which). The sequence came from a man aged 35 to 55 who had recovered from COVID-19. The V and J genes are TRBV12-2 and TRBJ1-3; the listed D gene, TRBD1, was not tested against the DNA. TRBV12-2 is classified as a pseudogene. The CDR3 DNA is TGTGCAAGTATAACAGCCAAGCTTCCTGGAAACACCATATATTTT. This gives the protein CASITAKLPGNTIYF.